The present TCR beta chain was sequenced within a study of blood T cell repertoires in COVID-19. Overall study context: PBMCs, B-cell-depleted T cells, or T cells were the source of the cDNA or gDNA that made up the material.

Profiled with immunoSEQ multiplex PCR; TCRdb holds only in-frame clones, not every one. The profile covers about 50,000 clones, with 80% to 90% appearing a single time and around two fifths taken by the ten largest. Trimming stripped 4 bases from V and 3 bases from J, with 4 bases between. In germline, CDR1 is MDHEN, CDR2 SYDVKM. CDR3 length equals 11 residues. Material for sequencing was peripheral blood. The origin of this receptor is a woman aged 55 to 70 with COVID-19, enrolled during active disease. The chain combines TRBV28 with TRBJ2-7; no clear D. CDR3 nucleotide sequence: TGTGCCAGCAGTTCCCTCTACGAGCAGTACTTC. Translation: CASSSLYEQYF.